The 4 T cell receptor beta chains reported below all come from one sample, sequenced in a study of preoperative IRX-2 immunotherapy in early breast cancer. Regarding treatment: preoperative locoregional IRX-2 cytokine immunotherapy. Produced via immunoSEQ multiplex PCR; TCRdb's table is partial and in-frame only. The top ten clones hold around 2% of a sample with 90,000 to 100,000 clones, 86% of them seen once. The source material was tumor tissue, sampled after IRX-2 immunotherapy. The receptors shown here come from a human donor with breast cancer.

CDR3 protein: CASKIATNEKLFF. In DNA form, the CDR3 reads TGTGCCAGCAAAATTGCAACTAATGAAAAACTGTTTTTT. V and J are TRBV6-8 and TRBJ1-4; D unclear. Between the trimmed V and J ends, which lost 7 bases and 0 bases, there was a span of 6 bases. CDR3 length equals 13 residues. Per the germline V gene, CDR1 is MNHGY and CDR2 is SAAAGT.

This clone is a singleton in its sample. The chain has TRBV6-8 and TRBJ2-7; 11 bases are shared with TRBD2. V dropped 6 bases and J dropped 3; count of bases not matched to a gene: 4. Germline lookup yields CDR1 MNHGY and CDR2 SAAAGT. The CDR3 covers 14 residues. CDR3 amino acids: CASSGTSGLYEQYF. The CDR3 DNA reads as TGTGCCAGCAGCGGGACTAGCGGCCTCTACGAGCAGTACTTC.

The rearrangement uses TRBV18 and TRBJ1-1; no clear D gene. CDR3 length equals 15 residues. V was trimmed by 0 bases and J by 0 bases, leaving 8 bases between them. Germline values: CDR1 KGHSH, CDR2 LQKENI. CDR3 loop: CASSPPGRVNTEAFF. The DNA of the CDR3 is TGTGCCAGCTCACCACCCGGCCGAGTGAACACTGAAGCTTTCTTT.

The chain links TRBV6-8 to TRBJ1-2, with a weak D call TRBD1 (6 bases). V was cut by 1 base and J by 5 bases, with 17 bases left in between. The CDR3 has 16 amino acids. CDR1 and CDR2 (germline): MNHGY, SAAAGT. The CDR3 DNA follows: TGTGCCAGCAGTTACTACCGACAGGAGAGAACGTATGGCTACACCTTC. Translated, it gives CASSYYRQERTYGYTF.